This T cell receptor (beta chain) was documented in a study of breast tumors, draining lymph nodes, adjacent tissues. General observations from the study: Tumors had less TCR diversity than lymph nodes, more than nontumor tissue. Luminal-like breast cancer showed significantly greater tumor-nontumor repertoire similarity than basal-like breast cancer did. The lymph node origin of tumor T cells was framed as consistent with a hypothesis, not demonstrated. Data fit most tumor T cells coming from lymph node, expanding in tumor.

Axillary draining lymph nodes of breast cancer patients supplied the node samples. Each CDR3 protein is one row after TCRdb ran MiXCR on the multiplex PCR reads. Found here are 150,000 to 200,000 distinct CDR3 sequences, 30% to 35% of them singletons; the top ten hold roughly 4.3%. As for this clonotype: Its antigen remains unknown. A much larger clone differs from this one at a single base, so this may be a read error.

The TCR was taken from a female donor with breast cancer. Some clones in this sample may be carry-over from other donors' samples. The sequenced material came from axillary lymph node tissue.

CDR3 nucleotides: TGTGCCAGCAGCCCCCGGGATTGGGGGATCGGGGTGGGACAGACCCAGTACTTC. It yields the protein CASSPRDWGIGVGQTQYF. The J gene is TRBJ2-5, the V gene TRBV7-2, with D perhaps TRBD1 or TRBD2 (5 bases each). This CDR3 has 18 residues. V lost 5 bases, J lost 6 bases, and 28 bases lay in between. The germline V gene has CDR1 SGHTA and CDR2 FQGNSA.